The present entry profiles one T cell receptor beta chain with its context. Its antigen remains unidentified. The data are from a study of cytomegalovirus exposure and HLA in healthy donors. Study conclusions and caveats: Specificity for CMV antigens was confirmed in vitro for three of the CMV-associated chains. First-cohort TCR clusters tended to co-occur in the 120 or so validation repertoires, a later analysis found. The classifier reportedly diagnosed cytomegalovirus status with high sensitivity and specificity. For most TCR sequences rarity was the rule, although some public TCRs occurred in many donors.

Only in-frame clones appear in the TCRdb table, and some are missing; sequencing was by immunoSEQ multiplex PCR. Among roughly 250,000 clones listed, around 88% were seen once. V dropped 4 bases and J dropped 6; count of bases not matched to a gene: 6. This CDR3 spans 15 amino acids. The germline V gene has CDR1 WNHNN and CDR2 SYGVQD (reference sequence). The sequence came from a woman in her twenties or thirties in good health and CMV-seropositive. This sequence joins TRBV10-1 and TRBJ2-3, with TRBD2 identical over 11 bases. The sequencing sample was made of PBMCs. In nucleotides, the CDR3 is TGCGCCAGCAGTGGGGGACTAGCGGAAGGGGATACGCAGTATTTT. Encoded protein: CASSGGLAEGDTQYF.